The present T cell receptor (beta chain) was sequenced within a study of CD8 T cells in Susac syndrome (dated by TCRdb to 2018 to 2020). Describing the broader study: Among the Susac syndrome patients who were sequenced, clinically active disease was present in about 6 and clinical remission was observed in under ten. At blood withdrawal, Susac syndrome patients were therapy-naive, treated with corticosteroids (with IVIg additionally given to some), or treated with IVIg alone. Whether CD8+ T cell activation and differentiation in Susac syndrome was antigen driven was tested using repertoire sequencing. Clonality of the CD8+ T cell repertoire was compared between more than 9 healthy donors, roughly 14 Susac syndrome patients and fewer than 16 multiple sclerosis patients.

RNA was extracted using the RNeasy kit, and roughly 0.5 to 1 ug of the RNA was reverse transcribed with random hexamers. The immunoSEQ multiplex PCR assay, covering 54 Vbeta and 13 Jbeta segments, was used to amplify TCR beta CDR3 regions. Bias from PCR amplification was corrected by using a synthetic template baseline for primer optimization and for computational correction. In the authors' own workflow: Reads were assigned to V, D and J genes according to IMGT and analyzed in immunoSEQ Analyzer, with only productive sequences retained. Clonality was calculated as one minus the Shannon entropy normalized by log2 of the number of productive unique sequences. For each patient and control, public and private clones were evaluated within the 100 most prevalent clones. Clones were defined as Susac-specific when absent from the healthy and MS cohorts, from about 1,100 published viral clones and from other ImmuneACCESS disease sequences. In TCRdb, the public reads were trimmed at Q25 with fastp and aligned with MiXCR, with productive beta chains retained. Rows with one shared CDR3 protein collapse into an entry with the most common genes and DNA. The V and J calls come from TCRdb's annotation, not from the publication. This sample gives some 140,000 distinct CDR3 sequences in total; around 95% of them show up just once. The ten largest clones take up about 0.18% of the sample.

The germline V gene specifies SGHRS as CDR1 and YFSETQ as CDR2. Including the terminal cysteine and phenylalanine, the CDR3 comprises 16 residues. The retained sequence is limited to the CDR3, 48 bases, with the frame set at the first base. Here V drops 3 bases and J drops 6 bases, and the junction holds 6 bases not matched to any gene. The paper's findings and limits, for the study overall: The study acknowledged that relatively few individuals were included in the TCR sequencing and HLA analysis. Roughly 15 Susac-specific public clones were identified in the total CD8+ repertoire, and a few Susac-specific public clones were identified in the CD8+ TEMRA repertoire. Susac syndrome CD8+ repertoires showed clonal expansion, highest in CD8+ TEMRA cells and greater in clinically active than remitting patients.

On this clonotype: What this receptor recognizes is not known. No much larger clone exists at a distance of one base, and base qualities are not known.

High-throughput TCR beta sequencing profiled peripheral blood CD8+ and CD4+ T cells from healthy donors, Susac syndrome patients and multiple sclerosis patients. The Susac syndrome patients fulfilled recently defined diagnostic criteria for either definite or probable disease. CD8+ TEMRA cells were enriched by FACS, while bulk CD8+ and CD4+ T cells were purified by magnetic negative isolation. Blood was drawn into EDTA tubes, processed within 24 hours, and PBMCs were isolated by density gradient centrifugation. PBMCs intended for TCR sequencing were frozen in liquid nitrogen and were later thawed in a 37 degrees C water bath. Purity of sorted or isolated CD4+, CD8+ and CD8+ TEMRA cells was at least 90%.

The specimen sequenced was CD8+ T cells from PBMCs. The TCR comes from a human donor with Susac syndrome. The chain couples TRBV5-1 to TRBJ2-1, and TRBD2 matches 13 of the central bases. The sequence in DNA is TGCGCCAGCAGCTGGGTACTAGCGGGAGGGCCCAATGAGCAGTTCTTC. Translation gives CASSWVLAGGPNEQFF. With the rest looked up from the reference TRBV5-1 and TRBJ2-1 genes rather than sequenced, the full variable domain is KAGVTQTPRYLIKTRGQQVTLSCSPISGHRSVSWYQQTPGQGLQFLFEYFSETQRNKGNFPGRFSGRQFSNSRSEMNVSTLELGDSALYLCASSWVLAGGPNEQFFGPGTRLTVL.